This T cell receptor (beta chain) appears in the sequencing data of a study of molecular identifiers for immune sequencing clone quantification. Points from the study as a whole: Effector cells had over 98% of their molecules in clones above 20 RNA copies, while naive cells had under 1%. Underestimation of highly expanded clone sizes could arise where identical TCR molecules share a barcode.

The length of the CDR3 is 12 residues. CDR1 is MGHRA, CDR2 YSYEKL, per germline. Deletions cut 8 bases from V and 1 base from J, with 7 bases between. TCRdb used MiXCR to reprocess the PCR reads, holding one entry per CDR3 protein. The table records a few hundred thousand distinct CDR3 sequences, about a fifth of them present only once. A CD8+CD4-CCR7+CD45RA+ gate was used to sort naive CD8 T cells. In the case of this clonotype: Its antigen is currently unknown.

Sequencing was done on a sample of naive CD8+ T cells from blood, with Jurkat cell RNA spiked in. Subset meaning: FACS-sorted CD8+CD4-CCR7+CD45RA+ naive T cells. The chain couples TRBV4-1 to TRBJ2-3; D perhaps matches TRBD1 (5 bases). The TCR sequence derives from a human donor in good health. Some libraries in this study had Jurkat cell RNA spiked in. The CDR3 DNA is TGCGCCAGCGGGGCGCGCACAGATACGCAGTATTTT. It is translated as CASGARTDTQYF.